This T cell receptor beta chain appears in the sequencing data of a study of cytomegalovirus exposure and HLA in healthy donors. Overall study findings and caveats: Segments of the TCR beta V type were, in most cases, productive about 87% or about 30% of the time in an earlier analysis.

On this clone itself: The antigen is undetermined.

PCR employed 60 Vbeta and 13 Jbeta primers. Generated by immunoSEQ multiplex PCR, the TCRdb table keeps only in-frame clones and is missing some. The data contain 170,000 or so clones, 80% to 90% of them singletons. The CDR3 has 16 amino acids. The rearrangement joins TRBV21-1 to TRBJ1-3; the D call in the table, TRBD1, was not verified against the DNA. TRBV21-1 constitutes a pseudogene. The receptor was derived from a girl aged 10 to 17 in good health and CMV-seropositive. Input material: PBMCs. Here the CDR3 reads CASSKDKSPLGNTIYF. CDR3 sequence (DNA): TGTGCCAGCAGCAAAGACAAGTCCCCCCTGGGAAACACCATATATTTT.